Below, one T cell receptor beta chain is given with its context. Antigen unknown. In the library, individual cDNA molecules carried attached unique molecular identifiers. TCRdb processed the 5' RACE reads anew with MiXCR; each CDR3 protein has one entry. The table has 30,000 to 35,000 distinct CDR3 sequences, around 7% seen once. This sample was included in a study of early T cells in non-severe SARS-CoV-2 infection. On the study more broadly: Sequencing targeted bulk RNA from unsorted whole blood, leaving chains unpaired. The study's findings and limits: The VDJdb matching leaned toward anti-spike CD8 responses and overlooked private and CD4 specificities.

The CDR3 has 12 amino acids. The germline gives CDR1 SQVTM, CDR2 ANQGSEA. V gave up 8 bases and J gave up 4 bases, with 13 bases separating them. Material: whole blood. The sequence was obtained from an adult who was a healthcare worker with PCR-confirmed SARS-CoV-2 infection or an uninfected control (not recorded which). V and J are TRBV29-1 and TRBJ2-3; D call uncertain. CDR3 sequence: CSTRNEADTQYF. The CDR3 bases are TGCAGCACAAGAAACGAAGCAGATACGCAGTATTTT.